This entry features one TCR beta chain sequence. Trimming removed 1 base from V and 4 bases from J, with 7 bases in between. Germline loops: CDR1 LGHDT, CDR2 YNNKEL (reference sequence). CDR3 length: 13 residues. These data belong to a study of blood T cell repertoires in COVID-19. Overall study: Whether acute or convalescent, the COVID-19 samples came from the United States, Italy and Spain.

Residents of over 20 US areas, aged roughly 18 to 95 years, made up the participants. Under the authors' procedure: From reference gene primer amplification, estimates of nucleated cell counts were derived. This table comes from immunoSEQ multiplex PCR, and its TCRdb copy is limited to in-frame clones, with some not included. V and J calls and clone size are copied from that table; D and trimming were computed from the DNA. The repertoire holds about 370,000 clones, with 75% to 90% as singletons. This clonotype was sampled from a man younger than 35 who had recovered from COVID-19. The chain links TRBV3-1 (or the pseudogene TRBV3-2) to TRBJ1-2, with D unclear. Input material: PBMCs or T cells enriched from blood (not recorded which). The CDR3: CASSQGRVYGYTF. The CDR3, as DNA: TGTGCCAGCAGCCAAGGCCGCGTCTATGGCTACACCTTC.